Sequencing of this T cell receptor beta chain was carried out in a study of blood T cell repertoires in COVID-19. At the level of the study: Donors in the United States, Italy and Spain gave samples during acute or convalescent COVID-19. PBMCs, B-cell-depleted T cells, or T cells were the source of the cDNA or gDNA that made up the material.

This CDR3 region has 16 residues. In germline, CDR1 is MGHRA, CDR2 YSYEKL. Germline trimming cut 1 base from V and 4 bases from J; bases unmatched to any gene: 7. The authors' processing: It was from reference gene primer amplification that nucleated cell counts were estimated. This table comes from immunoSEQ multiplex PCR, and its TCRdb copy is limited to in-frame clones, with some not included. Clone size and the V and J calls come from that table; the DNA yielded D and trimming. The sample yields tens of thousands of clones, 85% to 95% seen once. The sequenced sample was peripheral blood. This chain links TRBV4-1 with TRBJ2-5; 9 bases align to TRBD2. The clonotype originates from a man aged 60 to 69 with acute or convalescent COVID-19. The CDR3 DNA reads TGCGCCAGCAGCCAAGTGGCTAGCGGGATGAGAGAGACCCAGTACTTC. Translated, it gives CASSQVASGMRETQYF.